This T cell receptor (beta chain) was sequenced in a study of blood T cell repertoires in COVID-19. Across the whole study: PBMCs, B-cell-depleted T cells, or T cells provided the cDNA or gDNA that made up the material.

V was pared by 2 bases and J by 0 bases, with 10 bases between. Germline loops: CDR1 SGDLS, CDR2 YYNGEE. CDR3 length: 15 amino acids. The table came from immunoSEQ multiplex PCR; TCRdb's copy has only in-frame clones and leaves some out. The sample includes under 250,000 clones, just over 85% of them seen just once. Seattle patients were enrolled while actively infected and followed longitudinally. The clonotype was recovered from a man aged 50-59 years with COVID-19, enrolled during active disease. This chain connects TRBV9 to TRBJ2-3; tentatively, D is TRBD2 (5 bases). The sample comprised peripheral blood. The CDR3 DNA is TGTGCCAGCAGCGTGAGCGGTCCGAGCACAGATACGCAGTATTTT. Translation gives CASSVSGPSTDTQYF.